What follows are 27 T cell receptor beta chains derived from one specimen sequenced in a study of blood T cell repertoires in COVID-19. Clones were sequenced by immunoSEQ multiplex PCR, and TCRdb holds only the in-frame ones, with some missing. The sample lists 190,000 or so clones; about 80% were seen once. The sequencing sample was made of PBMCs or T cells enriched from blood (not recorded which). The receptors come from a middle-aged man who had recovered from COVID-19.

This clone was observed once. The gene calls are TRBV5-1 and TRBJ2-2, with D perhaps TRBD1 (6 bases). Per the germline V gene, CDR1 is SGHRS and CDR2 is YFSETQ. This CDR3 comprises 16 residues. V dropped 4 bases and J dropped 0 bases, with 13 bases sitting between them. In nucleotides, the CDR3 is TGCGCCAGCAGCCTACAGGGTAACGCGAACACCGGGGAGCTGTTTTTT. Translation gives CASSLQGNANTGELFF.

This rearrangement joins TRBV19 to TRBJ1-6, with D possibly matching TRBD1 (5 bases). Germline assignment: CDR1 LNHDA and CDR2 SQIVND (reference sequence). This CDR3 has 17 residues. V lost 1 base, J lost 7 bases, and 17 bases lay in between. The CDR3 spells CASSIALWQGRNSPLHF. In DNA form, the CDR3 reads TGTGCCAGTAGTATAGCTCTCTGGCAGGGAAGGAATTCACCCCTCCACTTT.

This chain joins TRBV29-1 and TRBJ1-2; D is uncertain. The CDR3 contains 13 residues. Germline V gene lookup returns CDR1 SQVTM and CDR2 ANQGSEA. V lost 4 bases and J 0 bases, leaving 9 bases between the germline ends. CDR3: CSVVTPPNYGYTF. The CDR3 region has the DNA TGCAGCGTTGTGACACCCCCTAACTATGGCTACACCTTC.

This clone was picked up a small number of times. The chain joins TRBV10-1 to TRBJ2-4, with 11 positions matching TRBD2. V trimming: 8 bases; J trimming: 5 bases; junction bases outside the gene matches: 2. This CDR3 is built from 13 residues. CDR1 is WNHNN, CDR2 SYGVQD, per germline (reference sequence). In DNA form, the CDR3 reads TGCGCCAGCGGACTAGCGGGCCAAAACATTCAGTACTTC. As protein: CASGLAGQNIQYF.

The CDR3 sequence is CASSLSSPRDYGYTF. CDR3 sequence (DNA): TGTGCCAGTAGTTTGAGTTCCCCGCGGGACTATGGCTACACCTTC. The chain joins TRBV19 to TRBJ1-2, with D uncertain. CDR3 length: 15 amino acids. CDR1 and CDR2 (germline): LNHDA, SQIVND (reference sequence). V was trimmed by 5 bases and J by 3 bases, leaving 16 bases between them. The full variable domain, completed using reference TRBV19 and TRBJ1-2, is DGGITQSPKYLFRKEGQNVTLSCEQNLNHDAMYWYRQDPGQGLRLIYYSQIVNDFQKGDIAEGYSVSREKKESFPLTVTSAQKNPTAFYLCASSLSSPRDYGYTFGSGTRLTVV.

This clone was found once. The genes are TRBV4-3 and TRBJ1-2; 7 nucleotides line up with TRBD1. V lost 4 bases to trimming and J lost 6 bases; unmatched junction nucleotides: 5. The CDR3 covers 13 residues. Per germline, CDR1 LGHNA and CDR2 YSLEER. The CDR3 spells CASSPRQGDGYTF. CDR3 DNA: TGCGCCAGCAGCCCCCGGCAGGGGGATGGCTACACCTTC.

The chain employs TRBV7-9 and TRBJ2-1; perhaps TRBD1 as D (6 bases). This CDR3 spans 13 amino acids. Per the germline V gene, CDR1 is SEHNR and CDR2 is FQNEAQ (reference sequence). V was shortened by 8 bases and J by 7 bases, with 15 bases between the two germline ends. In nucleotides, the CDR3 is TGTGCCAGCTCTCTAGGGGGTCGGAATGAGCAGTTCTTC. As protein: CASSLGGRNEQFF.

This rearrangement joins TRBV5-1 to TRBJ1-2; the match to TRBD1 covers 9 bases. J gave up 5 bases and V 0 bases, and 2 bases lay outside the gene matches. The CDR3 extends over 14 amino acids. Germline assignment: CDR1 SGHRS and CDR2 YFSETQ. CDR3 DNA sequence: TGCGCCAGCAGCTTGGATGGGACAGGGTATGGCTACACCTTC. Its protein is CASSLDGTGYGYTF.

V is TRBV19 and J is TRBJ2-5; 12 bases are a match to TRBD2. V lost 3 bases, J lost 2 bases, and 10 bases stayed unmatched. CDR1 and CDR2 from the germline V gene are LNHDA and SQIVND (reference sequence). CDR3 size: 18 residues. The CDR3 DNA reads as TGTGCCAGTAGTATGGTCCTAGCGGGGGGGCCGGGGCAAGAGACCCAGTACTTC. It specifies CASSMVLAGGPGQETQYF.

This clone has at least ten counts. The chain links TRBV6-5 to TRBJ2-1; 7 bases agree with TRBD2. The germline gives CDR1 MNHEY, CDR2 SVGAGI. Trimming cost V 5 bases and J 3 bases; bases outside gene matches: 4. The CDR3 runs to 14 residues. CDR3 in DNA: TGTGCCAGCAGTCCGAGCGGGGACTACAATGAGCAGTTCTTC. As protein: CASSPSGDYNEQFF.

The chain has TRBV5-1 and TRBJ1-1; 7 bases are shared with TRBD1. CDR1 and CDR2 (germline): SGHRS, YFSETQ. With 8 bases clipped from V and 4 bases from J, the junction kept 11 bases outside the gene matches. The CDR3 runs 14 residues. CDR3 in amino acids: CASHGQVVGTEAFF. The CDR3 coding sequence is TGCGCCAGTCACGGACAGGTTGTCGGCACTGAAGCTTTCTTT. Together with reference TRBV5-1 and TRBJ1-1, the CDR3 gives the full variable domain: KAGVTQTPRYLIKTRGQQVTLSCSPISGHRSVSWYQQTPGQGLQFLFEYFSETQRNKGNFPGRFSGRQFSNSRSEMNVSTLELGDSALYLCASHGQVVGTEAFFGQGTRLTVV.

The CDR3 nucleotides read TGTGCCAGCAGCCTACATAGTTCAGGGCTGAGATCTGGAAACACCATATATTTT. Protein sequence: CASSLHSSGLRSGNTIYF. The chain carries TRBV5-8 and TRBJ1-3; a weak D match, TRBD1 (5 bases). From germline, CDR1 is SGHTS and CDR2 YDEGEE. V was trimmed by 4 bases and J by 1 base, leaving 21 bases between them. The CDR3 has 18 amino acids.

CDR3 residues: CASSQGANTEAFF. In DNA, the CDR3 is TGTGCCAGCAGCCAGGGGGCGAACACTGAAGCTTTCTTT. The chain employs TRBV4-2 and TRBJ1-1; tentatively, D is TRBD1 (6 bases). CDR3 length: 13 amino acids. Between the trimmed V and J ends, which lost 3 bases and 1 base, there was a span of 6 bases. Germline V gene data show CDR1 as LGHNA and CDR2 as YNFKEQ.

The genes are TRBV19 and TRBJ1-5, with 7 positions matching TRBD1. The V and J ends lost 3 bases and 6 bases, in that order; junction bases with no gene match: 8. Looked up from germline, CDR1 is LNHDA and CDR2 is SQIVND (reference sequence). The CDR3 has 15 residues. This chain's CDR3 is CASSIAERGRQPQHF. The CDR3 DNA reads TGTGCCAGTAGTATTGCGGAAAGGGGGCGTCAGCCCCAGCATTTT.

The CDR3, as DNA: TGCGCCAGCAGCCAAGACAGGGTCATCCAGCCCCAGCATTTT. This sequence encodes CASSQDRVIQPQHF. V is TRBV4-1 and J is TRBJ1-5, with D possibly being TRBD1 (5 bases). Trimming pared 0 bases from V and 7 bases from J, leaving 10 bases between. This CDR3 has 14 amino acids. Per the germline V gene, CDR1 is MGHRA and CDR2 is YSYEKL.

The gene calls are TRBV18 and TRBJ1-6, with D possibly being TRBD1 (6 bases). Germline V gives CDR1 KGHSH, CDR2 LQKENI. Trimming stripped 6 bases from V and 7 bases from J, with 13 bases between. The CDR3 length is 14 residues. CDR3 nucleotide sequence: TGTGCCAGCTCTCTCAATGACAGGAATTCACCCCTCCACTTT. Translation gives CASSLNDRNSPLHF.

The chain carries TRBV11-2 and TRBJ1-2; possible D gene TRBD1, 5 bases. V lost 4 bases and J lost 2, with 11 bases in between. CDR3 length: 14 amino acids. CDR1 is SGHAT, CDR2 FQNNGV, per germline. The CDR3 spells CASSSGQANYGYTF. In DNA form, the CDR3 reads TGTGCCAGCAGCTCAGGACAAGCAAACTATGGCTACACCTTC.

CDR3 protein: CSASRDRAEKLFF. The CDR3 region has the DNA TGCAGTGCTAGTCGGGACAGGGCTGAAAAACTGTTTTTT. The rearrangement joins TRBV20-1 to TRBJ1-4, with 9 nucleotides matching TRBD1. This CDR3 spans 13 amino acids. Germline-derived CDR1 and CDR2 are DFQATT and SNEGSKA (reference sequence). J lost 7 bases, V lost 3 bases, and 3 bases had no gene match.

The CDR3 reads CASKGGHTEAFF. In nucleotides, the CDR3 is TGTGCCAGCAAAGGGGGTCACACTGAAGCTTTCTTT. The chain uses TRBV28 and TRBJ1-1; D perhaps matches TRBD1 (6 bases). The V end was cut by 7 bases, the J end by 3 bases, with 9 bases between. There are 12 residues in the CDR3. Germline V gene lookup returns CDR1 MDHEN and CDR2 SYDVKM.

This chain uses TRBV4-1 with TRBJ1-2; 11 nucleotides match TRBD1. The CDR3 runs to 16 residues. Germline-derived CDR1 and CDR2 are MGHRA and YSYEKL. V shed 1 base and J 6 bases; nucleotides not matched to a gene: 7. The chain's CDR3 is CASSQGWDRGRNGYTF. DNA of the CDR3: TGCGCCAGCAGCCAAGGGTGGGACAGGGGGAGGAATGGCTACACCTTC.

V and J are TRBV9 and TRBJ1-2; D remains ambiguous. The length of the CDR3 is 14 residues. Per the germline V gene, CDR1 is SGDLS and CDR2 is YYNGEE. V shed 3 bases and J shed 8 bases, with 17 bases lying between them. The CDR3 DNA reads as TGTGCCAGCAGCGGAGAACCCGATAGGAGGGGCTACACCTTC. It yields the protein CASSGEPDRRGYTF.

The genes are TRBV5-4 and TRBJ1-4; no firm D call. Germline V gene data show CDR1 as SGHNT and CDR2 as YYREEE (reference sequence). The CDR3 runs to 14 residues. Trimming removed 1 base at V and 2 bases at J, with 6 bases between. In DNA, the CDR3 is TGTGCCAGCAGCTTGAGAAGCACTAATGAAAAACTGTTTTTT. Translated: CASSLRSTNEKLFF.

This clone occurred a few times. The J gene is TRBJ1-5, the V gene TRBV6-5; 7 nucleotides line up with TRBD1. CDR3 length: 15 residues. CDR1 and CDR2 from the germline V gene are MNHEY and SVGAGI. Losses at the gene ends were 6 bases for V and 1 base for J; bases not matched to a gene: 6. The chain's CDR3 is CASRSGTESNQPQHF. The CDR3 DNA is TGTGCCAGCAGGAGTGGGACAGAGAGCAATCAGCCCCAGCATTTT.

The rearrangement links TRBV5-4 to TRBJ1-4; a possible D gene is TRBD1 (6 bases). Germline CDR1 and CDR2: SGHNT and YYREEE (reference sequence). There are 15 residues in the CDR3. Trimming left V 0 bases short and J 5 bases short, with 11 bases between. CDR3 nucleotides: TGTGCCAGCAGCTTGGCGGCAGGGGAAAATGAAAAACTGTTTTTT. Protein product: CASSLAAGENEKLFF.

This clone has a count of ten or more. The chain has TRBV7-3 and TRBJ2-2; D perhaps matches TRBD1 (6 bases). V was trimmed by 2 bases and J by 1 base, leaving 11 bases between them. Per the germline V gene, CDR1 is SGHTA and CDR2 is FQGTGA. The CDR3 consists of 16 residues. For the CDR3, the DNA is TGTGCCAGCAGCTTACAGGGACACAAGAACACCGGGGAGCTGTTTTTT. Translation: CASSLQGHKNTGELFF.

The J gene is TRBJ2-7, the V gene TRBV19; D might be TRBD2 (5 bases). Germline V lookup: CDR1 LNHDA, CDR2 SQIVND (reference sequence). With 4 bases removed from V and 2 bases from J, the gap between germline ends came to 15 bases. The CDR3 is 15 residues long. CDR3 coding DNA: TGTGCCAGTAGTACGAGGGCCCGAACCCCCTACGAGCAGTACTTC. Residues: CASSTRARTPYEQYF.

The CDR3 nucleotides read TGTGCCAGCAGTGGTAACAGGGGGAATGGTTCACCCCTCCACTTT. It codes for CASSGNRGNGSPLHF. This rearrangement joins TRBV28 to TRBJ1-6; TRBD1 agrees at 8 bases. Unmatched junction bases numbered 9, after V lost 5 bases and J lost 9 bases. Germline V lookup: CDR1 MDHEN, CDR2 SYDVKM. CDR3 size: 15 residues.